Listed below are T cell receptor beta chains from one sample, sequenced in a study of cytomegalovirus exposure and HLA in healthy donors. The repertoire was sequenced with immunoSEQ multiplex PCR; TCRdb's copy has only in-frame clones and lacks some. The sample lists more than 100,000 clones; 60% to 70% were seen once. Material for sequencing was PBMCs. These receptors originate from a woman aged 45 to 65 in good health and CMV-seronegative. Each CDR3 is given with its conserved first and last residue. The order of the fields is V gene, D gene, clone size, J gene, CDR3 protein, CDR3 DNA. D genes are given only for firm matches. Clone size is not always given. Where it is, it says once, few, many or a class for expanded clones.

>TRBV19|-|few|TRBJ1-1
CASSIRVMNSEAFF
TGTGCCAGTAGTATCCGGGTGATGAACTCTGAAGCTTTCTTT
>TRBV28|-|-|TRBJ2-7
CASSLRSLDREGEQYF
TGTGCCAGCAGTTTAAGAAGTTTGGACAGGGAGGGCGAGCAGTACTTC
>TRBV27|-|once|TRBJ2-7
CASSYRPGREEQYF
TGTGCCAGCAGTTATCGCCCGGGTCGGGAGGAGCAGTACTTC
>TRBV11-3|-|-|TRBJ2-7
CASSPEFGGYSYEQYF
TGTGCCAGCAGCCCAGAATTCGGGGGTTACTCCTACGAGCAGTACTTC
>TRBV9|-|-|TRBJ2-1
CASSVEARGSFGEQFF
TGTGCCAGCAGCGTCGAAGCCCGGGGGTCCTTCGGCGAGCAGTTCTTC
>TRBV7-9|-|-|TRBJ2-3
CASSFISSSTDTQYF
TGTGCCAGCAGCTTTATCTCCTCTAGCACAGATACGCAGTATTTT
>TRBV19|-|-|TRBJ1-3
CASSSISLTGNTIYF
TGTGCCAGTAGTTCCATAAGCTTGACTGGAAACACCATATATTTT
>TRBV28|-|-|TRBJ2-7
CAIKGGGTSYEQYF
TGTGCTATTAAAGGGGGAGGGACCTCCTACGAGCAGTACTTC
>TRBV29-1|TRBD1|-|TRBJ2-3
CSVQLTSGTGGVDTQYF
TGCAGCGTCCAATTAACCTCCGGGACAGGGGGCGTAGATACGCAGTATTTT
>TRBV4-1|-|-|TRBJ2-1
CASSQDYGTVSYNEQFF
TGCGCCAGCAGCCAAGATTACGGTACGGTATCCTACAATGAGCAGTTCTTC
>TRBV7-9|TRBD1|-|TRBJ2-1
CASSSTLRDRVTYNEQFF
TGTGCCAGCAGCTCGACACTCCGGGACAGGGTGACCTACAATGAGCAGTTCTTC
>TRBV7-2|TRBD2|-|TRBJ2-5
CASSLGTRKETQYF
TGTGCCAGCAGCTTAGGGACTAGAAAAGAGACCCAGTACTTC
>TRBV28|TRBD1|-|TRBJ2-5
CASSGPSGTGGGETQYF
TGTGCCAGCAGTGGCCCCTCCGGGACAGGGGGTGGTGAGACCCAGTACTTC
>TRBV19|-|-|TRBJ2-4
CASVGEVDIQYF
TGTGCCAGTGTTGGCGAGGTAGACATTCAGTACTTC
>TRBV11-2|-|-|TRBJ2-3
CASSPKTVPDTQYF
TGTGCCAGCAGCCCGAAGACAGTCCCAGATACGCAGTATTTT
>TRBV28|TRBD2|-|TRBJ2-3
CASSGPHSGSRKDTQYF
TGTGCCAGCAGTGGCCCCCACAGCGGGAGTCGGAAAGATACGCAGTATTTT
>TRBV7-2|TRBD2|-|TRBJ2-1
CASSILAGVHEQFF
TGTGCCAGCAGTATACTAGCGGGAGTCCATGAGCAGTTCTTC
>TRBV5-1|-|-|TRBJ1-1
CASSFQSGYGTEAFF
TGCGCCAGCAGCTTTCAGTCAGGGTATGGCACTGAAGCTTTCTTT
>TRBV28|-|once|TRBJ2-1
CASSLGGTSYNEQFF
TGTGCCAGCAGTTTGGGCGGGACGTCCTACAATGAGCAGTTCTTC
>TRBV10-3|-|-|TRBJ1-5
CAISESKDSSNQPQHF
TGTGCCATCAGTGAGTCAAAGGACAGTAGCAATCAGCCCCAGCATTTT
>TRBV2|TRBD1|-|TRBJ2-7
CASSRWTGLDEQYF
TGTGCCAGCAGTCGCTGGACAGGGTTGGACGAGCAGTACTTC
>TRBV2|-|-|TRBJ2-3
CASTFGGDTDTQYF
TGTGCCAGCACGTTCGGCGGGGACACAGATACGCAGTATTTT
>TRBV5-1|-|-|TRBJ2-3
CASSLETVTDTQYF
TGCGCCAGCAGCTTGGAAACAGTCACAGATACGCAGTATTTT
>TRBV11-2|TRBD2|-|TRBJ2-7
CASSLTRTSGYYEQYF
TGTGCCAGCAGCCTCACAAGGACTAGCGGTTACTACGAGCAGTACTTC
>TRBV9|-|-|TRBJ1-2
CASSAQGSPLYGYTF
TGTGCCAGCAGCGCACAGGGATCCCCTCTGTATGGCTACACCTTC
>TRBV2|-|few|TRBJ1-4
CASSPGPGRRLFF
TGTGCCAGCAGTCCCGGTCCAGGTCGTCGACTGTTTTTT
>TRBV5-5|-|few|TRBJ1-5
CASSSSGQTQPQHF
TGTGCCAGCAGCTCAAGTGGACAGACTCAGCCCCAGCATTTT
>TRBV6-1|TRBD1|-|TRBJ2-1
CASSMGVPRGNEQFF
TGTGCCAGCTCGATGGGGGTACCCAGGGGGAATGAGCAGTTCTTC
>TRBV9|-|-|TRBJ2-2
CASSPPVTGELFF
TGTGCCAGCAGCCCCCCGGTCACCGGGGAGCTGTTTTTT
>TRBV29-1|-|few|TRBJ2-2
CSVVRTGELFF
TGCAGCGTTGTACGGACCGGGGAGCTGTTTTTT
>TRBV4-3|TRBD2|-|TRBJ2-1
CASSHGLAGVGNEQFF
TGCGCCAGCAGCCACGGACTAGCGGGAGTGGGGAATGAGCAGTTCTTC
>TRBV29-1|-|-|TRBJ2-7
CSVRLAYEQYF
TGCAGCGTAAGACTAGCCTACGAGCAGTACTTC
>TRBV7-3|TRBD1|-|TRBJ2-3
CASSYGQERTDTQYF
TGTGCCAGCAGCTACGGACAGGAACGCACAGATACGCAGTATTTT
>TRBV6-4|TRBD1|-|TRBJ2-7
CASSDHGQGNSYEQYF
TGTGCCAGCAGTGATCACGGACAGGGGAACTCCTACGAGCAGTACTTC
>TRBV9|-|-|TRBJ2-3
CASSVQSGTDTQYF
TGTGCCAGCAGCGTTCAAAGCGGCACAGATACGCAGTATTTT
>TRBV7-8|-|few|TRBJ1-4
CASSSVSGGNEKLFF
TGTGCCAGCAGCTCCGTATCGGGGGGTAATGAAAAACTGTTTTTT
>TRBV27|-|-|TRBJ2-1
CASRVPLGRQFF
TGTGCCAGCAGGGTCCCCCTGGGGAGACAGTTCTTC
>TRBV29-1|TRBD2|-|TRBJ2-5
CSVSWGGGEQYF
TGCAGCGTCTCCTGGGGCGGGGGTGAGCAGTACTTC
>TRBV10-3|-|-|TRBJ2-1
CAIKSSYNEQFF
TGTGCCATCAAGAGCTCCTACAATGAGCAGTTCTTC
>TRBV19|TRBD1|-|TRBJ1-2
CASSRTGSNGYTF
TGTGCCAGTAGTCGGACAGGGTCAAATGGCTACACCTTC
>TRBV15|TRBD1|-|TRBJ2-7
CATSRRGGFSGYEQYF
TGTGCCACCAGCAGGAGAGGGGGCTTTAGTGGCTACGAGCAGTACTTC
>TRBV5-1|-|-|TRBJ2-2
CASSLEVSGAGELFF
TGCGCCAGCAGCTTGGAGGTTAGCGGAGCCGGGGAGCTGTTTTTT
>TRBV7-8|TRBD1|few|TRBJ2-1
CASSHGTASYNEQFF
TGTGCCAGCAGCCATGGGACAGCAAGCTACAATGAGCAGTTCTTC
>TRBV10-3|-|-|TRBJ1-6
CAIGSGNSPLHF
TGTGCCATCGGGTCGGGGAATTCACCCCTCCACTTT
>TRBV6-1|-|few|TRBJ2-7
CASSEAQWGSFYEQYF
TGTGCCAGCAGTGAAGCGCAGTGGGGCAGCTTCTACGAGCAGTACTTC
>TRBV11-3|-|few|TRBJ2-1
CASSLTRVSEQFF
TGTGCCAGCAGCTTAACGCGGGTCAGTGAGCAGTTCTTC
>TRBV5-1|TRBD1|-|TRBJ2-7
CASSWGQGESYEQYF
TGCGCCAGCAGCTGGGGACAGGGGGAATCCTACGAGCAGTACTTC
>TRBV10-2|-|once|TRBJ1-5
CASSESRGQPQHF
TGTGCCAGCAGTGAGTCCCGGGGTCAGCCCCAGCATTTT
>TRBV6-5|-|-|TRBJ1-1
CASSLSGLNTEAFF
TGTGCCAGCAGTTTGTCAGGGCTGAACACTGAAGCTTTCTTT
>TRBV7-3|-|-|TRBJ2-1
CASSPTISNEQFF
TGTGCCAGCAGCCCGACAATTTCTAATGAGCAGTTCTTC
>TRBV4-1|-|-|TRBJ2-6
CASSQPKTGTSSGANVLTF
TGCGCCAGCAGCCAACCAAAGACAGGAACCAGCTCTGGGGCCAACGTCCTGACTTTC
>TRBV5-1|TRBD2|few|TRBJ2-3
CASRGTSGTDTQYF
TGCGCCAGCAGAGGGACTAGCGGTACAGATACGCAGTATTTT
>TRBV4-3|TRBD1|few|TRBJ2-5
CASSQATGGLETQYF
TGCGCCAGCAGCCAAGCGACAGGGGGGTTGGAGACCCAGTACTTC
>TRBV19|TRBD1|-|TRBJ1-1
CASSWTGERTEAFF
TGTGCCAGTAGTTGGACAGGGGAGAGGACTGAAGCTTTCTTT
>TRBV5-5|-|once|TRBJ2-1
CASSFFGNEQFF
TGTGCCAGCAGCTTCTTCGGCAATGAGCAGTTCTTC
>TRBV6-1|-|-|TRBJ2-3
CASSEFSIPRTDTQYF
TGTGCCAGCAGTGAATTTTCTATCCCCCGCACAGATACGCAGTATTTT
>TRBV7-2|-|-|TRBJ2-3
CASSLVGSGGGDTQYF
TGTGCCAGCAGCTTAGTAGGAAGCGGAGGAGGAGATACGCAGTATTTT